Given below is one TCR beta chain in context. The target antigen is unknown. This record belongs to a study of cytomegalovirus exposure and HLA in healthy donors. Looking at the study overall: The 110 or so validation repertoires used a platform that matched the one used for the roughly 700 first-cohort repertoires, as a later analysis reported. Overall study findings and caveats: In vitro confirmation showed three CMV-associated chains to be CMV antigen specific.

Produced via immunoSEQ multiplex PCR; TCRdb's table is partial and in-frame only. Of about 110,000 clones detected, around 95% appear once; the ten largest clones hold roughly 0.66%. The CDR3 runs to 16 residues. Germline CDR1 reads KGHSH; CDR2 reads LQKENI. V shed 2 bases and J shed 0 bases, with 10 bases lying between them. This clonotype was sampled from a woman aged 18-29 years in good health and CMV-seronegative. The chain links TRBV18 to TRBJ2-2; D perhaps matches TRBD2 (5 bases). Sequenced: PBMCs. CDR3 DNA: TGTGCCAGCTCACCATCCCTAGCCACGAACACCGGGGAGCTGTTTTTT. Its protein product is CASSPSLATNTGELFF. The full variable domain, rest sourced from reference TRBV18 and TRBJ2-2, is NAGVMQNPRHLVRRRGQEARLRCSPMKGHSHVYWYRQLPEEGLKFMVYLQKENIIDESGMPKERFSAEFPKEGPSILRIQQVVRGDSAAYFCASSPSLATNTGELFFGEGSRLTVL.